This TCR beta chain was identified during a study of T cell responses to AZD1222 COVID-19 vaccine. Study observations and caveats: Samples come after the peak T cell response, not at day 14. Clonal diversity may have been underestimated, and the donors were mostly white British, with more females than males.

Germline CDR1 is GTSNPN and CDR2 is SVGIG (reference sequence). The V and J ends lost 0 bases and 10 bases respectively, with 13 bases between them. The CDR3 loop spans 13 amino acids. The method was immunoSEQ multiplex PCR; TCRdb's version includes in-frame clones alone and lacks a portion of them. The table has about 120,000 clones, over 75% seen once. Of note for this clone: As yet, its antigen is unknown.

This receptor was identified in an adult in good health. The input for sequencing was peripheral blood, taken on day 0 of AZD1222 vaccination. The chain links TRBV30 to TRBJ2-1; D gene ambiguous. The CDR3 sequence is CAWSVRVFREQFF. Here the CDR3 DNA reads TGTGCCTGGAGTGTACGGGTGTTCCGGGAGCAGTTCTTC.